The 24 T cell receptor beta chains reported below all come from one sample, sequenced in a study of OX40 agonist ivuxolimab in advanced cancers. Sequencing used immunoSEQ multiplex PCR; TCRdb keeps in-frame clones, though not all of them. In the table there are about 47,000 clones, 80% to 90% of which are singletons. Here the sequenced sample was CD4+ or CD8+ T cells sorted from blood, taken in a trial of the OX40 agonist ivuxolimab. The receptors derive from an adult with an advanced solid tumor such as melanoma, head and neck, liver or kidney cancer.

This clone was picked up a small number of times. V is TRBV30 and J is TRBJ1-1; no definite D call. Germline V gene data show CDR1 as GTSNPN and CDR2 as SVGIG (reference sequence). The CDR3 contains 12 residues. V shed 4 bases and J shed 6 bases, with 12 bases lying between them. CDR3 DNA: TGTGCCTGGATGGGAGGCGTTTCTGAAGCTTTCTTT. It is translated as CAWMGGVSEAFF.

CDR3 bases: TGTGCCACCGGTTCGAGCGGGGGTAAGGCGTCCTACGAGCAGTACTTC. Translated: CATGSSGGKASYEQYF. V is TRBV15 and J is TRBJ2-7; 8 nucleotides agree with TRBD2. The CDR3 is 16 residues long. Germline V lookup: CDR1 LNHNV, CDR2 YYDKDF (reference sequence). V lost 8 bases, J lost 1 base, and 13 bases stayed unmatched.

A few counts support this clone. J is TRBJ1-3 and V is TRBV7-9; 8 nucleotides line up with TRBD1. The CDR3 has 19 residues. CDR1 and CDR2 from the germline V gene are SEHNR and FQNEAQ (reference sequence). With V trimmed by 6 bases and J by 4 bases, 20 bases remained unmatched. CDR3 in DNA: TGTGCCAGCAGGGGGCCCTCCGAAGGCAGGGGGCGTTCAGGAAACACCATATATTTT. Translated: CASRGPSEGRGRSGNTIYF. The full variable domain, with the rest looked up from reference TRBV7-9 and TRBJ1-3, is DTGVSQNPRHKITKRGQNVTFRCDPISEHNRLYWYRQTLGQGPEFLTYFQNEAQLEKSRLLSDRFSAERPKGSFSTLEIQRTEQGDSAMYLCASRGPSEGRGRSGNTIYFGEGSWLTVV.

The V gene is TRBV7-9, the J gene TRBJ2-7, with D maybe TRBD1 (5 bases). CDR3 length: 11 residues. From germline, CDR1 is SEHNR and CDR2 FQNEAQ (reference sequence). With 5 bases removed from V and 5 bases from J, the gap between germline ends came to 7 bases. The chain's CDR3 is CASSPQDEQYF. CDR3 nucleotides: TGTGCCAGCAGCCCACAGGACGAGCAGTACTTC.

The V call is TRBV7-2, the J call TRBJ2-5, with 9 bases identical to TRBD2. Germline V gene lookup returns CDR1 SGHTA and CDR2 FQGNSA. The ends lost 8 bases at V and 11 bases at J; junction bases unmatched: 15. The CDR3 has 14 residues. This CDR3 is CASARGGGAREQYF. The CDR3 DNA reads TGTGCCAGCGCCCGTGGCGGGGGGGCTCGGGAGCAGTACTTC. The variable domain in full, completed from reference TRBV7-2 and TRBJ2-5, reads GAGVSQSPSNKVTEKGKDVELRCDPISGHTALYWYRQSLGQGLEFLIYFQGNSAPDKSGLPSDRFSAERTGGSVSTLTIQRTQQEDSAVYLCASARGGGAREQYFGPGTRLLVL.

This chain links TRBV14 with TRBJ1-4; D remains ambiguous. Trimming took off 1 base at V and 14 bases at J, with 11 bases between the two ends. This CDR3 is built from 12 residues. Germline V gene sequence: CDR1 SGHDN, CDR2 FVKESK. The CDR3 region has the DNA TGTGCCAGCAGCCAAGTGACGAGCAAGCTGTTTTTT. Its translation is CASSQVTSKLFF. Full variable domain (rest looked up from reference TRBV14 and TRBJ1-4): EAGVTQFPSHSVIEKGQTVTLRCDPISGHDNLYWYRRVMGKEIKFLLHFVKESKQDESGMPNNRFLAERTGGTYSTLKVQPAELEDSGVYFCASSQVTSKLFFGSGTQLSVL.

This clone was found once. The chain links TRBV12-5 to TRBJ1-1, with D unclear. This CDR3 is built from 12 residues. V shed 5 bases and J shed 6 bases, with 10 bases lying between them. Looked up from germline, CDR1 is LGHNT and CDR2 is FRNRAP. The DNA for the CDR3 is TGTGCTAGTGGTCCCCATGACGCTGAAGCTTTCTTT. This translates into CASGPHDAEAFF.

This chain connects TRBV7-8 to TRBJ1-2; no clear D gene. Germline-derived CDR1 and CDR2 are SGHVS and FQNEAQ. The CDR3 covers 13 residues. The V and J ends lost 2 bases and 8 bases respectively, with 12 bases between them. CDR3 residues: CASSLHPPRGYTF. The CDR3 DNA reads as TGTGCCAGCAGCTTACATCCCCCTCGAGGCTACACCTTC.

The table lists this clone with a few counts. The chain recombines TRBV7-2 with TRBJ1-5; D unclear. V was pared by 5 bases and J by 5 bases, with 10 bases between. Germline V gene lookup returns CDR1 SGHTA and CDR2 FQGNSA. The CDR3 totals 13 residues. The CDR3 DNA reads TGTGCCAGCAGCGAGGCCGGTTATCAGCCCCAGCATTTT. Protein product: CASSEAGYQPQHF. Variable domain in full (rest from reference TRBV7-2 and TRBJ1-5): GAGVSQSPSNKVTEKGKDVELRCDPISGHTALYWYRQSLGQGLEFLIYFQGNSAPDKSGLPSDRFSAERTGGSVSTLTIQRTQQEDSAVYLCASSEAGYQPQHFGDGTRLSIL.

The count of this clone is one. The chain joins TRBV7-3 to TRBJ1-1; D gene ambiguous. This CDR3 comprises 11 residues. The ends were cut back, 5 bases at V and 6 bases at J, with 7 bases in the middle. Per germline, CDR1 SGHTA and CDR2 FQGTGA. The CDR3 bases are TGTGCCAGCAGCGGTGGGGCTGAAGCTTTCTTT. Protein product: CASSGGAEAFF.

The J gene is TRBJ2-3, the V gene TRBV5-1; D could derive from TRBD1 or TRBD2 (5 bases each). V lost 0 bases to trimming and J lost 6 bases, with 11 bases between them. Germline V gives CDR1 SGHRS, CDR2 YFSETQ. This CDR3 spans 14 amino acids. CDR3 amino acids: CASSLVGGADTQYF. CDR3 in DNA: TGCGCCAGCAGCTTGGTTGGGGGTGCGGATACGCAGTATTTT.

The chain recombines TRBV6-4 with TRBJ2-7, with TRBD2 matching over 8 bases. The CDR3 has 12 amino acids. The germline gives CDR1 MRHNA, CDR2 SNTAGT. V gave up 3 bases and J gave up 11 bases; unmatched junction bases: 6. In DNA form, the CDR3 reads TGTGCCAGCAGTGAAACGGGGGGGCAAAAGTACTTC. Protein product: CASSETGGQKYF.

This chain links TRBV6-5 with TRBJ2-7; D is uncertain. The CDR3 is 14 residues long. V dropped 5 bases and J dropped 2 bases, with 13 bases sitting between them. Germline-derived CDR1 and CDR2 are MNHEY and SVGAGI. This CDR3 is CASSRITNPYEQYF. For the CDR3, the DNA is TGTGCCAGCAGTCGCATAACGAATCCCTACGAGCAGTACTTC.

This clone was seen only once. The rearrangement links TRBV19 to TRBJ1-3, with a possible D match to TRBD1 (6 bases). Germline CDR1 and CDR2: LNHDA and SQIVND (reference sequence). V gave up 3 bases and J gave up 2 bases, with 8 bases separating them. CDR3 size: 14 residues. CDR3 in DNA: TGTGCCAGTAGTATGGAGGGGGCTGGAAACACCATATATTTT. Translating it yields CASSMEGAGNTIYF.

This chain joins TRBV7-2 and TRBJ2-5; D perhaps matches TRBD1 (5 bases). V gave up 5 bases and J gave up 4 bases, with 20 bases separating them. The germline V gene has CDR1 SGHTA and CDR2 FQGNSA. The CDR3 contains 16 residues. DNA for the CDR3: TGTGCCAGCAGCCCCTCGCCCCAGGGTAGGGGAGAGACCCAGTACTTC. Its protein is CASSPSPQGRGETQYF.

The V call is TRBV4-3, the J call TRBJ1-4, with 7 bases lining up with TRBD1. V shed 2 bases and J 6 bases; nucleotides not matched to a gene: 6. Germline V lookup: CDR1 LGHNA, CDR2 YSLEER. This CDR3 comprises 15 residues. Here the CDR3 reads CASSQPTGPYEKLFF. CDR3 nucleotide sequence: TGCGCCAGCAGCCAACCGACAGGGCCCTATGAAAAACTGTTTTTT.

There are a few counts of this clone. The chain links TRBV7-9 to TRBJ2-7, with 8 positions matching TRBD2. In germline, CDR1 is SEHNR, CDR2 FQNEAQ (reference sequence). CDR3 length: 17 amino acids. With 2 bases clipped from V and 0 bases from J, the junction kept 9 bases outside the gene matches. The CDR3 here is CASSLIPGGGSSYEQYF. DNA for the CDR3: TGTGCCAGCAGCTTAATCCCCGGGGGGGGTTCCTCCTACGAGCAGTACTTC.

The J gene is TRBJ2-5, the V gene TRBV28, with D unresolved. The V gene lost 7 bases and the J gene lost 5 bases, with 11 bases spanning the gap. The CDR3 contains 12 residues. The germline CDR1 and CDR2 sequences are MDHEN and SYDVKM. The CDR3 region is CASTAGDETQYF. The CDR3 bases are TGTGCCAGCACGGCCGGAGACGAGACCCAGTACTTC.

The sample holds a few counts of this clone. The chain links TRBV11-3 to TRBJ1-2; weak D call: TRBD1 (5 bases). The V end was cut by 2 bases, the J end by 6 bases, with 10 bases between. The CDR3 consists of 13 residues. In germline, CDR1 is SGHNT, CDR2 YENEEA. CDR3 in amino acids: CASSLWSRDGYTF. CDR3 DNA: TGTGCCAGCAGCTTATGGTCCAGGGATGGCTACACCTTC. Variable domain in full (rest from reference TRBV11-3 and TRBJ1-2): EAGVVQSPRYKIIEKKQPVAFWCNPISGHNTLYWYLQNLGQGPELLIRYENEEAVDDSQLPKDRFSAERLKGVDSTLKIQPAELGDSAVYLCASSLWSRDGYTFGSGTRLTVV.

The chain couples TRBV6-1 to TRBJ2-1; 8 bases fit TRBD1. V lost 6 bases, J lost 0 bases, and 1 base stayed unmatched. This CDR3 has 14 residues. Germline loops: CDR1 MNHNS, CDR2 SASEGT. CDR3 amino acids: CASSTGGSYNEQFF. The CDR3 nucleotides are TGTGCCAGCAGCACAGGGGGCTCCTACAATGAGCAGTTCTTC.

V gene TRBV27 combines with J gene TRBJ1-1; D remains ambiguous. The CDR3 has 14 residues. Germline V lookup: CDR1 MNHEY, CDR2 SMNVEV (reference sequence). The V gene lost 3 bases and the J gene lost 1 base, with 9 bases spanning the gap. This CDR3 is CASSLKGPNTEAFF. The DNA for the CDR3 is TGTGCCAGCAGTTTGAAGGGTCCGAACACTGAAGCTTTCTTT.

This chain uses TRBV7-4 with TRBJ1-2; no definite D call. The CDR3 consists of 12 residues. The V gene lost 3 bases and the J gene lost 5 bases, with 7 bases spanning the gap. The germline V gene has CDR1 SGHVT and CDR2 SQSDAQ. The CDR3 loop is CASSFNGYGYTF. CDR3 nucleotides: TGTGCCAGCAGCTTCAATGGATATGGCTACACCTTC. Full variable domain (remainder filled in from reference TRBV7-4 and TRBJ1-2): GAGVSQSPRYKVAKRGRDVALRCDSISGHVTLYWYRQTLGQGSEVLTYSQSDAQRDKSGRPSGRFSAERPERSVSTLKIQRTEQGDSAVYLCASSFNGYGYTFGSGTRLTVV.

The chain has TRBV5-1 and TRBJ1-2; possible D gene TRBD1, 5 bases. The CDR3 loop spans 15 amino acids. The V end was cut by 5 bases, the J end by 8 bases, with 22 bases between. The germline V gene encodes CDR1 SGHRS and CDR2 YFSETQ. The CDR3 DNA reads TGCGCCAGCAGTCTCCCCGCAGGGCAGGGAAGAGGCTACACCTTC. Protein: CASSLPAGQGRGYTF.

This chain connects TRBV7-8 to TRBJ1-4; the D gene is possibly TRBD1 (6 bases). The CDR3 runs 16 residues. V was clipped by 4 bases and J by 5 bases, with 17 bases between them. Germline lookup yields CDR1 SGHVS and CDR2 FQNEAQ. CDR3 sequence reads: CASSYRAGAINEKLFF. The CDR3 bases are TGTGCCAGCAGCTATCGTGCAGGGGCAATAAATGAAAAACTGTTTTTT.